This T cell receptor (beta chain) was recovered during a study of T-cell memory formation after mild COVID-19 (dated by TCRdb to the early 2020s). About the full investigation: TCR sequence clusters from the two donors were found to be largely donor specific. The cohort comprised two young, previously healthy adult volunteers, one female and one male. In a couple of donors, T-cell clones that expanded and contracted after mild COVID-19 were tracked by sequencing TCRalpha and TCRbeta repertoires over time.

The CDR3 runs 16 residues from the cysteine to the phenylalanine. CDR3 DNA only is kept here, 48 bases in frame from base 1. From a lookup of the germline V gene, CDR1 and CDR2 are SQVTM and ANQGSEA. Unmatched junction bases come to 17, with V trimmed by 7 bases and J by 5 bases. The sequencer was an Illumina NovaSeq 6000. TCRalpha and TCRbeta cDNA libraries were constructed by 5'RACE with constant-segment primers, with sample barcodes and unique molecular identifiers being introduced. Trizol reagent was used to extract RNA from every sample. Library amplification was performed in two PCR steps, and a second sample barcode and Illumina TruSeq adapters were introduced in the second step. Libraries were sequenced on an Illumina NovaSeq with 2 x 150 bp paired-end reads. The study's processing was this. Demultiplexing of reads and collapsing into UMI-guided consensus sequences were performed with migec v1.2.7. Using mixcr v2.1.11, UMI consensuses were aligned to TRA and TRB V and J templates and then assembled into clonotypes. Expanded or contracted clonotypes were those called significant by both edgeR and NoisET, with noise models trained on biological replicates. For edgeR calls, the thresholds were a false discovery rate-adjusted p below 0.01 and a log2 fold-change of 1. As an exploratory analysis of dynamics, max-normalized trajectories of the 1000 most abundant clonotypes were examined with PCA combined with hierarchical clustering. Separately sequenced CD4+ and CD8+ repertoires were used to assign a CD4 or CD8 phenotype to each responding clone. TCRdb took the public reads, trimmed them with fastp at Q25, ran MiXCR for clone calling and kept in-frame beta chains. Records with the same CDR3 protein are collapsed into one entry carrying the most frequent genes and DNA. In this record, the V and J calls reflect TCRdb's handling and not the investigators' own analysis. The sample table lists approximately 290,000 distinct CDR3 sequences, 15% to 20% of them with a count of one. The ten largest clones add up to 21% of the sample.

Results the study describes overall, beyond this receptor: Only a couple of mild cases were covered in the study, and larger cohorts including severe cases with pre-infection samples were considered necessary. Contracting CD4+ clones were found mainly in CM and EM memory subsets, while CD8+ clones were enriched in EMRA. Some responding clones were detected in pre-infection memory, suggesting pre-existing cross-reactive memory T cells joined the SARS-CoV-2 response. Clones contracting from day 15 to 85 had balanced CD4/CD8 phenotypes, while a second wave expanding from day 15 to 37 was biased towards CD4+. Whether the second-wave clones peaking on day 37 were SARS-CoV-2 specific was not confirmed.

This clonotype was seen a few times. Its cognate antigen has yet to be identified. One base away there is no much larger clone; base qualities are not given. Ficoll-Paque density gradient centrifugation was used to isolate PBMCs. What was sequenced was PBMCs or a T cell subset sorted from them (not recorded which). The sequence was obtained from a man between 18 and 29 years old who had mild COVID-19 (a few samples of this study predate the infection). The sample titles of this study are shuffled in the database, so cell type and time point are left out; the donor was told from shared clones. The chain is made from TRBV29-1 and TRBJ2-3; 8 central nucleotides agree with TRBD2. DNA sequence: TGCAGCGCGGTACTAGCGACGGGGGGGCCAGGAGATACGCAGTATTTT. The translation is CSAVLATGGPGDTQYF.